Listed below are T cell receptor beta chains from one sample, sequenced in a study of tumor-infiltrating lymphocytes in primary liver carcinoma. In TCRdb, the multiplex PCR reads were re-called with MiXCR into one record per CDR3 protein. This sample yields 300,000 to 400,000 distinct CDR3 sequences, of which about two thirds are seen a single time; about 6.5% belongs to the top ten. Sequencing was carried out using peripheral blood. These receptors were taken from a man between 40 and 49 years old with primary liver carcinoma and hepatitis B virus infection. Each CDR3 is given with its conserved first and last residue. Each record gives: D gene, clone size, J gene, V gene, CDR3 DNA, CDR3 protein. D genes are given only for firm matches. Only part of the rows carry a size: once, few, many, or a class if the clone is expanded.

TRBD1 . TRBJ2-7 TRBV10-2 TGCGCCAGCACAGGACAGGGGGGCAGCTTCGCCGAGCAGTACTTC CASTGQGGSFAEQYF
. once TRBJ2-2 TRBV11-2 TGTGCCAGCAGCTTAGGTCAGAACACCGGGGTGCTGCTTTTT CASSLGQNTGVLLF
. . TRBJ2-7 TRBV6-1 TGTGCCAGCAGCACTAGGGACACCTCCTACGAGCAGTACTTC CASSTRDTSYEQYF
. . TRBJ2-2 TRBV29-1 TGCAGCGTCCGGGCTAGCAGCACCGGGGAGCTGTTTTTT CSVRASSTGELFF
. many TRBJ2-3 TRBV5-5 TGTGCCAGCAGCTTGGGCTCAGGCGTCCTCACAGATACGCAGTATTTT CASSLGSGVLTDTQYF
. once TRBJ2-1 TRBV11-2 TGTGCCAGCAGCTTATCTTCCTATAATGAGCAGTCCTTC CASSLSSYNEQSF
. . TRBJ2-7 TRBV5-1 TGCGCCAGCAGCTTTATATCGTGGCAGGGGACGTTGGGCGAGCAGTACTTC CASSFISWQGTLGEQYF
. . TRBJ2-3 TRBV11-2 TGTGCCAGCAACTCTTCAGGGGACCGCACAGCTACGCAGTATTTT CASNSSGDRTATQYF
. . TRBJ2-7 TRBV6-5 TGTGCCAGCAGTCCCCGTCCTTTAGGCGAGCAGTACTTC CASSPRPLGEQYF
. many TRBJ2-5 TRBV10-1 TGCGCCAGCAGTGAGTCGAAATCTCGTCAAGAGACCCAGTACTTC CASSESKSRQETQYF
TRBD2 . TRBJ2-5 TRBV7-9 TGTGCCAGCAGCTCTTACCGGACTAGCGGACAAGAGACCCAGTACTTC CASSSYRTSGQETQYF
. . TRBJ1-1 TRBV6-6 TGTGCAGTGGGAGGCGGGTTTCAGAACACTGAAGCTTTCTTT CAVGGGFQNTEAFF
TRBD1 . TRBJ1-1 TRBV10-3 TGTGCCGTCAGTCGGGACAGGGCGAAAGGGGAAGCTTTCTTT CAVSRDRAKGEAFF
. many TRBJ2-1 TRBV6-2/TRBV6-3 TGTGCCAGCCTAGATGAGAATGAGCAGTTCTTC CASLDENEQFF
TRBD2 many TRBJ2-3 TRBV11-2 TGTGCCAGCAGCCGCGGGGGACTGCCTAGCACAGATACGCAGTATTTT CASSRGGLPSTDTQYF
. . TRBJ2-6 TRBV11-1 TGTGCCAGCAGCTGGGCCCGCTCTGGGGCCAACGTCCTGACTTTC CASSWARSGANVLTF
. many TRBJ2-1 TRBV5-4 TGTGCCAGTACTCGAGGGACGGAAGCATACAATGAGCAGTTCTTC CASTRGTEAYNEQFF
TRBD2 . TRBJ2-1 TRBV5-1 TGCGCCAGCAGCTTGTCCTTTACTAGCGGGAGGGAGAATGAGCAGTTCTTC CASSLSFTSGRENEQFF
TRBD1 . TRBJ1-2 TRBV6-6 TGTGCCAGCAAGAAGGACAGGGGGCTTGATGAGTACACCTTC CASKKDRGLDEYTF
. many TRBJ2-3 TRBV7-9 TGTGCCAGCAGCCCCCAGGACCGCACAGATACGCAGTATTTT CASSPQDRTDTQYF
TRBD1 few TRBJ2-1 TRBV5-1 TGCGCCAGCAGCTTGGGGAGGACAGGGGTGTTCTTC CASSLGRTGVFF
TRBD1 few TRBJ1-1 TRBV30 TGTGCCTGGAGTGCCGGGACAGGGGGTAGCACTGAAGCTTTCTTT CAWSAGTGGSTEAFF